Following are 7 T cell receptor beta chains from one sample sequenced in a study of CD8 T cells in ankylosing spondylitis. One entry per CDR3 protein, called by TCRdb with MiXCR from the 5' RACE reads. The profile shows just over 350,000 distinct CDR3 sequences, about 20% of them singletons. The sequencing sample was made of blood, either unsorted or a sorted T cell fraction (not recorded which). These receptors came from a male donor with ankylosing spondylitis or in good health (not recorded which).

Worth noting for this clonotype: Possible read error: a much larger clone is one base away. V is TRBV6-1 and J is TRBJ2-5; 12 bases line up with TRBD2. The junction had 2 bases not matched to a gene; V was cut back by 2 bases and J by 4 bases. The length of the CDR3 is 15 residues. Germline CDR1 reads MNHNS; CDR2 reads SASEGT. CDR3 amino acids: CASSELAGGPETQYF. The CDR3 DNA reads as TGTGCCAGCAGTGAACTAGCGGGGGGGCCAGAGACCCAGTACTTC.

This chain uses TRBV15 with TRBJ2-2; D possibly corresponds to TRBD2 (5 bases). Germline CDR1 and CDR2: LNHNV and YYDKDF (reference sequence). The CDR3 loop spans 13 amino acids. Trimming removed 2 bases from V and 6 bases from J, with 7 bases in between. This CDR3 is CATSRLAPGELFF. The CDR3, as DNA: TGTGCCACCAGCAGACTAGCCCCCGGGGAGCTGTTTTTT.

The chain combines TRBV30 with TRBJ1-1; D perhaps matches TRBD1 (6 bases). The CDR3 sequence is 13 residues long. V was trimmed by 3 bases and J by 5 bases, leaving 13 bases between them. CDR1 GTSNPN and CDR2 SVGIG come from the germline V gene (reference sequence). CDR3 sequence (DNA): TGTGCCTGGAGCTCAGGGGCGAGTACTGAAGCTTTCTTT. Residues: CAWSSGASTEAFF.

The chain combines TRBV27 with TRBJ2-2; 7 bases match TRBD1. The J segment lost 7 bases and the V segment lost 10 bases, leaving 15 bases of the junction unmatched. The CDR3 contains 15 residues. The V gene's germline CDR1 is MNHEY and CDR2 SMNVEV (reference sequence). The CDR3 sequence is CATCIQGSGNGELFF. The CDR3 DNA sequence: TGTGCCACCTGCATACAGGGGAGTGGGAACGGGGAGCTGTTTTTT.

The chain has TRBV12-3 or TRBV12-4 and TRBJ1-5, with D uncertain. The CDR3 is 12 amino acids. V was shortened by 3 bases and J by 5 bases, with 5 bases between the two germline ends. This CDR3 reads CASSFPDQPQHF. CDR3 nucleotides: TGTGCCAGCAGTTTTCCCGATCAGCCCCAGCATTTT.

Only a few counts were recorded for this clonotype. V usage is TRBV11-2 and J usage is TRBJ2-7; the D is unclear. The V gene's germline CDR1 is SGHAT and CDR2 FQNNGV. There are 15 residues in the CDR3. The V and J ends lost 4 bases and 3 bases respectively, with 16 bases between them. The CDR3 coding sequence is TGTGCCAGCAGCTCTTCGACACCCCTGGGCTACGAGCAGTACTTC. This sequence encodes CASSSSTPLGYEQYF.

The genes are TRBV7-9 and TRBJ2-5; 10 bases are shared with TRBD2. CDR1 is SEHNR and CDR2 is FQNEAQ in the germline V gene (reference sequence). The V gene end was trimmed by 5 bases and the J gene end by 4 bases; junction bases not matched to a gene: 10. The CDR3 extends over 16 amino acids. CDR3 DNA sequence: TGTGCCAGCAGCGGATCAGAGCGGGGGGGCCGAGAGACCCAGTACTTC. Protein sequence: CASSGSERGGRETQYF.